The entry that follows covers one T cell receptor beta chain sequence. Its antigen is unidentified. This entry is derived from a study of shared clonotypes between healthy human individuals. Study-wide context: Samples came from a couple of female and a few male donors aged 18 to 49. Study-wide results and limits: Clonotypes shared by all four donors outscored non-shared clonotypes in generation probability.

This table comes from immunoSEQ multiplex PCR, and its TCRdb copy is limited to in-frame clones, with some not included. There are around 1,900,000 clones in the sample; around 93% occur only once, and around 1.7% lies in the top ten. CDR1 and CDR2 (germline): MNHEY, SMNVEV (reference sequence). V dropped 2 bases and J dropped 4; count of bases not matched to a gene: 13. CDR3 length: 17 residues. The naive CD8 subset, CD45RO-negative cells positively selected for CCR7, excluded terminally differentiated effector memory CD45RA+ cells. Recent vaccinations or acute infections were absent in the healthy HIV-negative adult donors.

Input material: naive CD8+ T cells from PBMCs. The chain is built from TRBV27 and TRBJ2-5; 7 bases fit TRBD2. This clonotype originated in a man younger than 35 in good health. Some clones in this sample may be carry-over from other donors' samples. The CDR3 is CASSLGFPRVAGETQYF. CDR3 nucleotide sequence: TGTGCCAGCAGTTTAGGTTTCCCCAGGGTAGCGGGAGAGACCCAGTACTTC.